A selection of T cell receptor beta chains follows, all from one sample in a study of early T cells in non-severe SARS-CoV-2 infection. TCRdb recomputed calls from the 5' RACE reads with MiXCR, one row per CDR3 protein. The sample yields around 53,000 distinct CDR3 sequences, over 9.5% seen once. Sequences were obtained from whole blood. The receptors shown here come from an adult who was a healthcare worker with PCR-confirmed SARS-CoV-2 infection or an uninfected control (not recorded which). CDR3s leave out the opening cysteine and the closing phenylalanine or tryptophan. Each record gives: CDR3 protein, V gene, J gene, CDR3 length.

ASSPGDYEQY	TRBV28	TRBJ2-7	10
ASRVRENTEAF	TRBV19	TRBJ1-1	11
ASSFGTGDEQY	TRBV11-3	TRBJ2-7	11
ASSLGQGGLNTEAF	TRBV2	TRBJ1-1	14
SVEGKARETQY	TRBV29-1	TRBJ2-5	11
ASSVAGAGENIQY	TRBV9	TRBJ2-4	13
ASSLAGRGNTDTQY	TRBV5-1	TRBJ2-3	14
ASSSPGTGTTNEKLF	TRBV28	TRBJ1-4	15
ASSFRDRGRNEQY	TRBV7-9	TRBJ2-7	13
ASSDMGAGTGELF	TRBV28	TRBJ2-2	13
ASPNYGYT	TRBV2	TRBJ1-2	8
ASSVEPPQVYGYT	TRBV9	TRBJ1-2	13
ASSLAGGGVGNEQF	TRBV11-2	TRBJ2-1	14
ASSPPGTVWGYT	TRBV7-6	TRBJ1-2	12
ASSRTGTGFFQETQY	TRBV19	TRBJ2-5	15
ASTLSSGPTGGEQY	TRBV7-9	TRBJ2-7	14
ASSTRLRAYEQY	TRBV7-2	TRBJ2-7	12
ASSFLGLAGVLYNEQF	TRBV11-2	TRBJ2-1	16